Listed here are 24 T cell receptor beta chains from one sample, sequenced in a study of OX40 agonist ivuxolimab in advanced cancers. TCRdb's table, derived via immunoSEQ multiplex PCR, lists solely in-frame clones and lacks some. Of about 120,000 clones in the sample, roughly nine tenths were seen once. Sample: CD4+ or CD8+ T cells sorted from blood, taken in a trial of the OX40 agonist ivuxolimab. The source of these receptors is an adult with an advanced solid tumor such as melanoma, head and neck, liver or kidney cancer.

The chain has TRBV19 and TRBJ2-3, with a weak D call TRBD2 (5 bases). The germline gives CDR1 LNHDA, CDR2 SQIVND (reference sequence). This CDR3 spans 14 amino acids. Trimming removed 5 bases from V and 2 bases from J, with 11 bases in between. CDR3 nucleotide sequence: TGTGCCAGTAGTGATCGAGGGTCCACAGATACGCAGTATTTT. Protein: CASSDRGSTDTQYF.

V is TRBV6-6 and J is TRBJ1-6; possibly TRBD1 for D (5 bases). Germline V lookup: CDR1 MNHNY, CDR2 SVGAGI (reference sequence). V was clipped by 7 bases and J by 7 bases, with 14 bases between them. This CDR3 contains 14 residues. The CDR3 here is CASTLTATNSPLHF. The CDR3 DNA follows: TGTGCCAGCACCCTGACAGCGACCAATTCACCCCTCCACTTT.

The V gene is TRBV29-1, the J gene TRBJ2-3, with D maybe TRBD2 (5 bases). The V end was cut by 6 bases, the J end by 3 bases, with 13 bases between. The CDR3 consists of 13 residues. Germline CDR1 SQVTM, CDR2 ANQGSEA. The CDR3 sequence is CSVGRTGTDTQYF. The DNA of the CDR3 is TGCAGCGTGGGTCGGACTGGAACAGATACGCAGTATTTT.

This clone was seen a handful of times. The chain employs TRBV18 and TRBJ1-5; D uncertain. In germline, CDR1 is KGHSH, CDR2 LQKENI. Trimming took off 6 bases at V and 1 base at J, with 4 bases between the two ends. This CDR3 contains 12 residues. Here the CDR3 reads CASSDSNQPQHF. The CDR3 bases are TGTGCCAGCTCGGACAGCAATCAGCCCCAGCATTTT.

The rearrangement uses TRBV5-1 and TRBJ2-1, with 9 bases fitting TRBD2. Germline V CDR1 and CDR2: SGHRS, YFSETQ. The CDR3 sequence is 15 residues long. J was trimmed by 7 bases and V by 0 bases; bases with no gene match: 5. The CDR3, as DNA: TGCGCCAGCAGCTTGGAACTAGCGGGTGGGAATGAGCAGTTCTTC. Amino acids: CASSLELAGGNEQFF.

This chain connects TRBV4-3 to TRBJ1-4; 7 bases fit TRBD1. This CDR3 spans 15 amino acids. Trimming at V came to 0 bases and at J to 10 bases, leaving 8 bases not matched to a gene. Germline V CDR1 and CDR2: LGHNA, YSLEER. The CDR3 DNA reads TGCGCCAGCAGCCAAGAAGGGGCAGGGGGGCGAAAACTGTTTTTT. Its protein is CASSQEGAGGRKLFF.

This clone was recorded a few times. The CDR3 here is CASSPAVSTEAFF. The CDR3 bases are TGTGCCAGCAGCCCAGCAGTCTCCACTGAAGCTTTCTTT. The chain recombines TRBV28 with TRBJ1-1; D remains ambiguous. The germline V gene encodes CDR1 MDHEN and CDR2 SYDVKM. Trimming took off 6 bases at V and 4 bases at J, with 12 bases between the two ends. CDR3 size: 13 residues.

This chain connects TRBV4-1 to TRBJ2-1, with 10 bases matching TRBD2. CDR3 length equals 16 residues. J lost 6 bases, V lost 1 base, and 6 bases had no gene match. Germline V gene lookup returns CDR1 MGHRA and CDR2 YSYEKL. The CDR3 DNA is TGCGCCAGCAGCCAAGCACTAGCGGGGTTCCTCAATGAGCAGTTCTTC. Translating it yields CASSQALAGFLNEQFF.

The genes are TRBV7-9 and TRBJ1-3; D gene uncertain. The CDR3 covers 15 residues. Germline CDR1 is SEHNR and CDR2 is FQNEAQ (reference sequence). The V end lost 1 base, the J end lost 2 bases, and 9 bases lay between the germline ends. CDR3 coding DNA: TGTGCCAGCAGCTTAGTGGGCCCCACTGGAAACACCATATATTTT. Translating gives CASSLVGPTGNTIYF.

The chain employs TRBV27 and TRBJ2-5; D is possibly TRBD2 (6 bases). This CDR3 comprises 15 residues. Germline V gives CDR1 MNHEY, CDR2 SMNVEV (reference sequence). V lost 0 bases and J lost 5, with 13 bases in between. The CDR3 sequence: CASSLSRGIGETQYF. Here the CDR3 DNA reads TGTGCCAGCAGTTTATCTCGGGGGATAGGGGAGACCCAGTACTTC.

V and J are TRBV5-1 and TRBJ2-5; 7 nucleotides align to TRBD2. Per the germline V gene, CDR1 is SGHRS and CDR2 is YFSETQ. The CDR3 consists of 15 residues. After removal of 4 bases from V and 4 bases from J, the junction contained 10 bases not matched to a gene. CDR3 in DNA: TGCGCCAGCAGCCCTACGGCGGGGGAGGGAGAGACCCAGTACTTC. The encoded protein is CASSPTAGEGETQYF.

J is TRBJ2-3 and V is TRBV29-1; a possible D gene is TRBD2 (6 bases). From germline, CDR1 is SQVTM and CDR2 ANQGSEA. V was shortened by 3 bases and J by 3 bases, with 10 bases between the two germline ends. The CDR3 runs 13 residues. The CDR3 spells CSVDGGVTDTQYF. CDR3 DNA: TGCAGCGTTGATGGCGGGGTTACAGATACGCAGTATTTT.

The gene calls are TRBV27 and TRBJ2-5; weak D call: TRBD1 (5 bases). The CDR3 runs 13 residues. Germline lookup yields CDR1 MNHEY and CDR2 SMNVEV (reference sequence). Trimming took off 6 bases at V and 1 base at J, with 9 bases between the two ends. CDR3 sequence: CASSRQFQETQYF. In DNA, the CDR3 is TGTGCCAGCAGCAGACAGTTCCAAGAGACCCAGTACTTC.

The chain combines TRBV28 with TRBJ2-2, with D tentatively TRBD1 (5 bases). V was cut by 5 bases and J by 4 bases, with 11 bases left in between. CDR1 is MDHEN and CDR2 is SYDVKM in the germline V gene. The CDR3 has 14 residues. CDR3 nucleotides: TGTGCCAGCAGTGACGTGACAGCCACCGGGGAGCTGTTTTTT. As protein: CASSDVTATGELFF.

The CDR3 sequence is CASSLTGGPGSTDTQYF. CDR3 DNA sequence: TGCGCCAGCAGCCTCACAGGGGGCCCCGGCTCGACAGATACGCAGTATTTT. This sequence joins TRBV4-3 and TRBJ2-3, with TRBD1 matching over 9 bases. This CDR3 spans 17 amino acids. Per germline, CDR1 LGHNA and CDR2 YSLEER. J gave up 3 bases and V 4 bases, and 11 bases lay outside the gene matches.

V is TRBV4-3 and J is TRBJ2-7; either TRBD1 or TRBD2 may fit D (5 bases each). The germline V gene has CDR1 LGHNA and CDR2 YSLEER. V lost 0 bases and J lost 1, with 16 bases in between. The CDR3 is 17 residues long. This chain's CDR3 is CASSQEGPPIKSYEQYF. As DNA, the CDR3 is TGCGCCAGCAGCCAAGAGGGACCCCCCATCAAGTCCTACGAGCAGTACTTC.

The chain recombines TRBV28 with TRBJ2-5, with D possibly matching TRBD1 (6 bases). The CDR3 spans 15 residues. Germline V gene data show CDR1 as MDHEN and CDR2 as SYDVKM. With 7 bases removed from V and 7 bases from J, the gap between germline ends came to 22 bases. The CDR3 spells CASTSGQLSPATQYF. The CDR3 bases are TGTGCCAGCACCAGCGGACAGCTATCCCCCGCGACCCAGTACTTC.

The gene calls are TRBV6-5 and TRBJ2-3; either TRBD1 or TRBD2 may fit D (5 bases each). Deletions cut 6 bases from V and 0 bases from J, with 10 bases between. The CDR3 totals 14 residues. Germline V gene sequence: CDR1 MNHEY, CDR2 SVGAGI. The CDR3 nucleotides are TGTGCCAGCAGGGGACGGACTAGCACAGATACGCAGTATTTT. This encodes CASRGRTSTDTQYF.

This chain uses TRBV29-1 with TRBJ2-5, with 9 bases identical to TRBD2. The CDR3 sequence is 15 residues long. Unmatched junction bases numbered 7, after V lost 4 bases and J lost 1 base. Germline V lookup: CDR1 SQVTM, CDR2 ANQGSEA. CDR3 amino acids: CSVVRLAGTQETQYF. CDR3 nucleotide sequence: TGCAGCGTTGTACGCCTAGCGGGGACCCAAGAGACCCAGTACTTC.

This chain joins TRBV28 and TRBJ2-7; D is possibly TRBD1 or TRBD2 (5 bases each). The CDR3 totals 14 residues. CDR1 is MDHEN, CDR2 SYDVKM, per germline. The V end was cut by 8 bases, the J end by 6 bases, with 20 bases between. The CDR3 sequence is CASVAHGTRGEQYF. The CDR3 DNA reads TGTGCCAGCGTCGCACACGGGACGCGAGGCGAGCAGTACTTC. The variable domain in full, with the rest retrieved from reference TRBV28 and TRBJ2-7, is DVKVTQSSRYLVKRTGEKVFLECVQDMDHENMFWYRQDPGLGLRLIYFSYDVKMKEKGDIPEGYSVSREKKERFSLILESASTNQTSMYLCASVAHGTRGEQYFGPGTRLTVT.

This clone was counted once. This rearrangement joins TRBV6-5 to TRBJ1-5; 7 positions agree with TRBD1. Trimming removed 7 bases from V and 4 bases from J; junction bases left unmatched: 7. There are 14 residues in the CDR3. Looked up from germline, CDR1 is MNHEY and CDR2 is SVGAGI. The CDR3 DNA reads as TGTGCCAGCAATCGAGCAGGGGGTAATCAGCCCCAGCATTTT. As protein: CASNRAGGNQPQHF.

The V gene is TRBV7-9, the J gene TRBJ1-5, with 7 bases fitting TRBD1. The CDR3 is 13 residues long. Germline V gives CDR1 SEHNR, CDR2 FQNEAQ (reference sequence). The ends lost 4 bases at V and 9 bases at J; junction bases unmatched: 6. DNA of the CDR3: TGTGCCAGCAGCTATCAGGGGGACGGGCCCCAGCATTTT. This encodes CASSYQGDGPQHF. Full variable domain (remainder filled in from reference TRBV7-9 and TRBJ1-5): DTGVSQNPRHKITKRGQNVTFRCDPISEHNRLYWYRQTLGQGPEFLTYFQNEAQLEKSRLLSDRFSAERPKGSFSTLEIQRTEQGDSAMYLCASSYQGDGPQHFGDGTRLSIL.

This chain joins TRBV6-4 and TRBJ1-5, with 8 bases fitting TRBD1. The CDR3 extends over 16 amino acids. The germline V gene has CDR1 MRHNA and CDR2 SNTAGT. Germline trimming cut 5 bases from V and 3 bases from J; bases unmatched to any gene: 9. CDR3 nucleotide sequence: TGTGCCAGCAGTTCTCCGGGACAGGTCAACAATCAGCCCCAGCATTTT. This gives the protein CASSSPGQVNNQPQHF.

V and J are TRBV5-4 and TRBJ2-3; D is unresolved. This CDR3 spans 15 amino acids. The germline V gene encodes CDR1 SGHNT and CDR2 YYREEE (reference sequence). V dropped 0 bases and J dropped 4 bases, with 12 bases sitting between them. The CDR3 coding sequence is TGTGCCAGCAGCTTGGCGAAGGGTACGGCAGATACGCAGTATTTT. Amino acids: CASSLAKGTADTQYF. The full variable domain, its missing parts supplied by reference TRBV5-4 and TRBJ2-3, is ETGVTQSPTHLIKTRGQQVTLRCSSQSGHNTVSWYQQALGQGPQFIFQYYREEENGRGNFPPRFSGLQFPNYSSELNVNALELDDSALYLCASSLAKGTADTQYFGPGTRLTVL.